This entry lists 17 T cell receptor beta chains sequenced from one sample in a study of radiotherapy plus CTLA-4 blockade in lung cancer. The table came from immunoSEQ multiplex PCR; TCRdb's copy has only in-frame clones and leaves some out. The sample holds 90,000 to 130,000 clones; approximately 80% are singletons and the top ten take 3% to 4%. The sequences come from peripheral blood, collected from a patient treated with radiotherapy plus ipilimumab. The receptors stem from a human donor with non-small cell lung cancer that progressed on radiotherapy plus ipilimumab. Some clones in this sample may be carry-over from other donors' samples.

The chain employs TRBV6-1 and TRBJ2-7, with unresolved D. The CDR3 is 14 amino acids. With 6 bases removed from V and 2 bases from J, the gap between germline ends came to 14 bases. Germline V gene lookup returns CDR1 MNHNS and CDR2 SASEGT. The CDR3 sequence is CASSLTKGTYEQYF. As DNA, the CDR3 is TGTGCCAGCAGCTTAACCAAGGGAACCTACGAGCAGTACTTC.

This clone was observed a handful of times. V gene TRBV5-1 combines with J gene TRBJ1-4; tentative D call: TRBD1 (5 bases). The CDR3 runs 16 residues. With 5 bases removed from V and 8 bases from J, the gap between germline ends came to 22 bases. Per the germline V gene, CDR1 is SGHRS and CDR2 is YFSETQ. This CDR3 reads CASSRGLFGELEKLFF. DNA for the CDR3: TGCGCCAGCAGTCGGGGACTTTTTGGGGAGTTGGAAAAACTGTTTTTT.

The V and J genes are TRBV5-1 and TRBJ2-5, with D uncertain. The J call may be faulty, since TRBJ2-7 better matches the DNA end. Germline CDR1 reads SGHRS; CDR2 reads YFSETQ. The CDR3 has 13 residues. The CDR3 DNA sequence: TGCGCCAGCAGCTTGGACCCCTCCTACGAGCAGTACTTC. Amino acid sequence: CASSLDPSYEQYF.

The rearrangement joins TRBV2 to TRBJ2-3; the D is unclear. CDR1 SNHLY and CDR2 FYNNEI come from the germline V gene. The CDR3 covers 12 residues. V lost 6 bases to trimming and J lost 1 base, with 5 bases between them. The CDR3 DNA sequence: TGTGCCAGCAGGACCGGCACAGATACGCAGTATTTT. This codes for CASRTGTDTQYF.

This clone showed up just a few times. The sample carries other DNA sequences with the same CDR3. V gene TRBV4-3 combines with J gene TRBJ1-1; D is unclear. Germline loops: CDR1 LGHNA, CDR2 YSLEER. The germline V and J ends were trimmed by 0 bases and 1 base, with 3 bases remaining between them. The CDR3 totals 13 residues. CDR3: CASSQDRNTEAFF. The CDR3 bases are TGCGCCAGCAGCCAAGACAGGAACACTGAAGCTTTCTTT.

The V and J genes are TRBV18 and TRBJ2-5; a weak D match, TRBD1 (6 bases). Germline V gene lookup returns CDR1 KGHSH and CDR2 LQKENI. With 8 bases removed from V and 2 bases from J, the gap between germline ends came to 12 bases. This CDR3 is built from 13 residues. The DNA of the CDR3 is TGTGCCAGCACCCAGGACAGACAAGAGACCCAGTACTTC. Amino acid sequence: CASTQDRQETQYF. Complete variable domain (other parts from reference TRBV18 and TRBJ2-5): NAGVMQNPRHLVRRRGQEARLRCSPMKGHSHVYWYRQLPEEGLKFMVYLQKENIIDESGMPKERFSAEFPKEGPSILRIQQVVRGDSAAYFCASTQDRQETQYFGPGTRLLVL.

This rearrangement joins TRBV6-4 to TRBJ1-5; tentative D call: TRBD1 (6 bases). This CDR3 comprises 17 residues. The V gene's germline CDR1 is MRHNA and CDR2 SNTAGT. V dropped 6 bases and J dropped 4 bases, with 22 bases sitting between them. CDR3 in amino acids: CASSPGGGNTQNQPQHF. CDR3 sequence (DNA): TGTGCCAGCAGCCCCGGGGGCGGAAACACCCAAAATCAGCCCCAGCATTTT.

The gene calls are TRBV5-6 and TRBJ1-2; D not resolved. Trimming cost V 0 bases and J 7 bases, with 16 bases left between them. This CDR3 comprises 15 residues. Germline values: CDR1 SGHDT, CDR2 YYEEEE. CDR3 sequence (DNA): TGTGCCAGCAGCTTGGATTTTGGCAGGACTTCTGGCTACACCTTC. Encoded protein: CASSLDFGRTSGYTF.

This rearrangement joins TRBV6-6 to TRBJ2-7, with 7 bases aligning to TRBD2. The J segment lost 0 bases and the V segment lost 5 bases, leaving 7 bases of the junction unmatched. This CDR3 spans 15 amino acids. CDR1 is MNHNY and CDR2 is SVGAGI in the germline V gene (reference sequence). For the CDR3, the DNA is TGTGCCAGCAGTCTCGAACTAGCGCGCTCCTACGAGCAGTACTTC. Its protein is CASSLELARSYEQYF.

This chain joins TRBV4-1 and TRBJ1-1; possibly TRBD1 for D (5 bases). The CDR3 contains 14 residues. The V end was cut by 1 base, the J end by 7 bases, with 13 bases between. Germline CDR1 MGHRA, CDR2 YSYEKL. The CDR3 loop reads CASSQARRVHEAFF. CDR3 DNA sequence: TGCGCCAGCAGCCAAGCGCGCAGGGTTCATGAAGCTTTCTTT.

As to this clone: This sample includes further DNA sequences coding for the same CDR3. This rearrangement joins TRBV7-2 to TRBJ2-3; D ambiguous. The germline CDR1 and CDR2 sequences are SGHTA and FQGNSA. Trimming took off 4 bases at V and 2 bases at J, with 1 base between the two ends. This CDR3 is built from 11 residues. CDR3 sequence (DNA): TGTGCCAGCAGCTCCACAGATACGCAGTATTTT. Translating it yields CASSSTDTQYF.

V gene TRBV7-2 combines with J gene TRBJ2-5; 7 bases line up with TRBD2. The germline V gene has CDR1 SGHTA and CDR2 FQGNSA. CDR3 length equals 16 residues. Unmatched junction bases numbered 4, after V lost 0 bases and J lost 0 bases. CDR3 sequence reads: CASSLASGAYQETQYF. The CDR3 nucleotides are TGTGCCAGCAGCTTAGCAAGCGGGGCGTACCAAGAGACCCAGTACTTC.

The chain recombines TRBV6-5 with TRBJ2-7; no clear D. The CDR3 totals 12 residues. The germline V gene encodes CDR1 MNHEY and CDR2 SVGAGI. Trimming cost V 9 bases and J 2 bases, with 11 bases left between them. The CDR3 region is CASGGAPYEQYF. The CDR3 DNA reads TGTGCCAGTGGTGGAGCCCCCTACGAGCAGTACTTC.

A remark on this clone: The junction departs from the called germline gene at one end, perhaps through a read error. This chain connects TRBV7-2 to TRBJ2-1; D is undetermined. The CDR3 contains 15 residues. The germline CDR1 and CDR2 sequences are SGHTA and FQGNSA. Here the CDR3 DNA reads TGTGCCAGCGGCTTTAACCTCTACTCCTACAATGAGCAGTTCTTC. It translates to CASGFNLYSYNEQFF.

The table lists this clone with a count of one. The genes are TRBV7-2 and TRBJ1-1; no reliable D call. Germline CDR1 SGHTA, CDR2 FQGNSA. CDR3 length equals 16 residues. V lost 1 base to trimming and J lost 3 bases, with 15 bases between them. In DNA, the CDR3 is TGTGCCAGCAGCTTAGTGGGGTCCCCCGGACACACTGAAGCTTTCTTT. Its protein product is CASSLVGSPGHTEAFF.

CDR3 in DNA: TGTGCCAGCAGTACCCCTGACAGGGGTTTTCGTACCCTCCACTTT. As protein: CASSTPDRGFRTLHF. The chain uses TRBV6-6 and TRBJ1-6, with 8 bases lining up with TRBD1. Looked up from germline, CDR1 is MNHNY and CDR2 is SVGAGI (reference sequence). The CDR3 runs to 15 residues. The trim removed 5 bases at V and 14 bases at J, leaving 14 bases unmatched.

This chain joins TRBV5-1 and TRBJ2-3, with 13 positions matching TRBD2. Germline-derived CDR1 and CDR2 are SGHRS and YFSETQ. This CDR3 comprises 19 residues. Trimming at V came to 1 base and at J to 2 bases, leaving 10 bases not matched to a gene. CDR3 in amino acids: CASSLMGLAGPAATDTQYF. Written as DNA, the CDR3 is TGCGCCAGCAGCTTGATGGGACTAGCGGGGCCCGCCGCCACAGATACGCAGTATTTT.